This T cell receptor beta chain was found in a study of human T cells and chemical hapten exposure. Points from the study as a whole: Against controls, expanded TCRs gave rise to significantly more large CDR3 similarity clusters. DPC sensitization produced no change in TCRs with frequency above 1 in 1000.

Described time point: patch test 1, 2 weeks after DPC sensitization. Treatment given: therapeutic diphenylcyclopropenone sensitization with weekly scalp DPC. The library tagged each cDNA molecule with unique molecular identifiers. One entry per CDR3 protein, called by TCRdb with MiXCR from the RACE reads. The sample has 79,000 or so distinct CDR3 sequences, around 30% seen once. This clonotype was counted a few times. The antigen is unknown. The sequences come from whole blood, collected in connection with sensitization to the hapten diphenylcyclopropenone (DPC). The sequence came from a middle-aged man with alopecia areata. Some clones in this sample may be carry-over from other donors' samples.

CDR3 amino acids: CASSHTLRQGEAFF. CDR3 DNA sequence: TGTGCCAGCAGCCACACCCTTCGCCAAGGGGAAGCTTTCTTT. The chain couples TRBV7-9 to TRBJ1-1; no clear D gene. This CDR3 has 14 residues. CDR1 SEHNR and CDR2 FQNEAQ come from the germline V gene (reference sequence). V lost 5 bases to trimming and J lost 8 bases, with 18 bases between them.